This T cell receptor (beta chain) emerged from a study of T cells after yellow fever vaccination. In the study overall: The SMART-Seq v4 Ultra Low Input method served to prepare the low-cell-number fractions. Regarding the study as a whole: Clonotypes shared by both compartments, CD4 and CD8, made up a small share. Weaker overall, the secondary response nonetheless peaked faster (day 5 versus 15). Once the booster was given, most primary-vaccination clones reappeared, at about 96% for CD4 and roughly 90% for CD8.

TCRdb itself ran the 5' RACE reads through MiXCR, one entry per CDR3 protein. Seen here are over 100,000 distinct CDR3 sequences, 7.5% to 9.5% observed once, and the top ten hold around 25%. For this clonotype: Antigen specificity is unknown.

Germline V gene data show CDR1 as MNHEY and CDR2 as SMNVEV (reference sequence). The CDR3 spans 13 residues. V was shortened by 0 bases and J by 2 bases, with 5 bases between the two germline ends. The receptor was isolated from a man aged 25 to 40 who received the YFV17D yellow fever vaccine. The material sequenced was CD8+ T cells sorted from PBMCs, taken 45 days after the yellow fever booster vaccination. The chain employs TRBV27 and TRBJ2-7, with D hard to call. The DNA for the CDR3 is TGTGCCAGCAGTTTATCCGCACCCTACGAGCAGTACTTC. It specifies CASSLSAPYEQYF.